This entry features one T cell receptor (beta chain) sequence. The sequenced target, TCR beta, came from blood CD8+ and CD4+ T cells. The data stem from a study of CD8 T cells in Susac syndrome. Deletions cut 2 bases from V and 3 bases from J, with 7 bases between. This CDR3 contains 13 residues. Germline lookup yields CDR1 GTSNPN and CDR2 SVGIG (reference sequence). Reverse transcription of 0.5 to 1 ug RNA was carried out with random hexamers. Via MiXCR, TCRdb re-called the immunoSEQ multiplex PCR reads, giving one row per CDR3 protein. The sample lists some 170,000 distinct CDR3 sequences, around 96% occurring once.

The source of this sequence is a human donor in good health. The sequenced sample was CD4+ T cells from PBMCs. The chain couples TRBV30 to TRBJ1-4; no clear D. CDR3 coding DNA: TGTGCCTGGAGTCCAAGGGCTAATGAAAAACTGTTTTTT. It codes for CAWSPRANEKLFF.